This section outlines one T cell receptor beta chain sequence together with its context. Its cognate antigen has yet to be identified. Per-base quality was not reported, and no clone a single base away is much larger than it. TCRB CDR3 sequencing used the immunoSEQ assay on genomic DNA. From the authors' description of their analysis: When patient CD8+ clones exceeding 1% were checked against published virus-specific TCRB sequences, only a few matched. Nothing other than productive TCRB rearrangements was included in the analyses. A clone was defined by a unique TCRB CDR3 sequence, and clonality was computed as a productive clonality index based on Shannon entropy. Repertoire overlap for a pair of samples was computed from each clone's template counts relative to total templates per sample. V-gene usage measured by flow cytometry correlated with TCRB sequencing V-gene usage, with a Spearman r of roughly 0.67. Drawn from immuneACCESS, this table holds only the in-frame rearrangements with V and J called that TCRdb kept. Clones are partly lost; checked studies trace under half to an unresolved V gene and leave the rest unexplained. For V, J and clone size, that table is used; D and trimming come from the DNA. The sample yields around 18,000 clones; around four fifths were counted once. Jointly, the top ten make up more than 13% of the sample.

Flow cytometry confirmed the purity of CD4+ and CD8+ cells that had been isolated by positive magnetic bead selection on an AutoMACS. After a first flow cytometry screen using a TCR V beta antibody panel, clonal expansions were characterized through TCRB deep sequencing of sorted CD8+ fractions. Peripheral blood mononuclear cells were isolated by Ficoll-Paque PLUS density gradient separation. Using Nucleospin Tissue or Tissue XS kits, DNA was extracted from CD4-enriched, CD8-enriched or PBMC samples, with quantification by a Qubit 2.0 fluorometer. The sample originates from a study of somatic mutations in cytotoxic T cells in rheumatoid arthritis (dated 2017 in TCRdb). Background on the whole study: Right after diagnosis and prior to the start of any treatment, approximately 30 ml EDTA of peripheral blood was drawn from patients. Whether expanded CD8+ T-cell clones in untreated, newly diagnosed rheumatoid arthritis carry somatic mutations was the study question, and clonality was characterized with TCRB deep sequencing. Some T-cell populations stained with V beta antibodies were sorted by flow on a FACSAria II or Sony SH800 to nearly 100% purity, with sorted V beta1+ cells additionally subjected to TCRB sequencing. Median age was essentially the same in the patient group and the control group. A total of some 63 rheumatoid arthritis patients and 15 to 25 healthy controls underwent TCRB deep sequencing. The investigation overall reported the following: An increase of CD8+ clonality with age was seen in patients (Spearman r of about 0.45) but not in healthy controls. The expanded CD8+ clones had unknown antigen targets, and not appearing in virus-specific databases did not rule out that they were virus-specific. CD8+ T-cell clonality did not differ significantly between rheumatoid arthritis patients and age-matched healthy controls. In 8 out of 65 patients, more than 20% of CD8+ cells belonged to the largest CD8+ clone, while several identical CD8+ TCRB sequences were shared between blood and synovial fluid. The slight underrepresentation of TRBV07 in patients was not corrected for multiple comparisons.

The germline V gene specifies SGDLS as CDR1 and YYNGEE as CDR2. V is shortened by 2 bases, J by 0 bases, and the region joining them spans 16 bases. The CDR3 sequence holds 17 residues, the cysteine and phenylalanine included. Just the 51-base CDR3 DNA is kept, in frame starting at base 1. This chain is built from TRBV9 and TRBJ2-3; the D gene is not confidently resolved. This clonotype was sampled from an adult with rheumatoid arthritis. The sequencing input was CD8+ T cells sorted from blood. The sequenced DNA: TGTGCCAGCAGCGTCCATGTCACGGAGATTAGCACAGATACGCAGTATTTT. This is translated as CASSVHVTEISTDTQYF.